These 2 T cell receptor beta chains were all obtained from the same sample, sequenced in a study of OX40 agonist ivuxolimab in advanced cancers. Assay used: immunoSEQ multiplex PCR; TCRdb lists only in-frame clones, some missing. The sample records 50,000 to 85,000 clones, roughly 87% being singletons. Sequencing was performed on CD4+ or CD8+ T cells sorted from blood, taken in a trial of the OX40 agonist ivuxolimab. These receptors all come from an adult with an advanced solid tumor such as melanoma, head and neck, liver or kidney cancer.

V is TRBV5-5 and J is TRBJ1-5; no definite D call. The CDR3 has 13 amino acids. Germline loops: CDR1 SGHKS, CDR2 YYEKEE (reference sequence). V dropped 4 bases and J dropped 5 bases, with 10 bases sitting between them. The CDR3 is CASSQLWDQPQHF. For the CDR3, the DNA is TGTGCCAGCAGCCAGTTGTGGGATCAGCCCCAGCATTTT. Drawing the rest from reference TRBV5-5 and TRBJ1-5, the complete variable domain is DAGVTQSPTHLIKTRGQQVTLRCSPISGHKSVSWYQQVLGQGPQFIFQYYEKEERGRGNFPDRFSARQFPNYSSELNVNALLLGDSALYLCASSQLWDQPQHFGDGTRLSIL.

This clone was detected only once. The V call is TRBV6-1, the J call TRBJ2-7, with TRBD1 matching 7 bases. CDR1 and CDR2 (germline): MNHNS, SASEGT. The CDR3 has 13 amino acids. After removal of 5 bases from V and 6 bases from J, the junction contained 7 bases not matched to a gene. For the CDR3, the DNA is TGTGCCAGCAGTAGACAGGGCGCTACCGAGCAGTACTTC. This encodes CASSRQGATEQYF.